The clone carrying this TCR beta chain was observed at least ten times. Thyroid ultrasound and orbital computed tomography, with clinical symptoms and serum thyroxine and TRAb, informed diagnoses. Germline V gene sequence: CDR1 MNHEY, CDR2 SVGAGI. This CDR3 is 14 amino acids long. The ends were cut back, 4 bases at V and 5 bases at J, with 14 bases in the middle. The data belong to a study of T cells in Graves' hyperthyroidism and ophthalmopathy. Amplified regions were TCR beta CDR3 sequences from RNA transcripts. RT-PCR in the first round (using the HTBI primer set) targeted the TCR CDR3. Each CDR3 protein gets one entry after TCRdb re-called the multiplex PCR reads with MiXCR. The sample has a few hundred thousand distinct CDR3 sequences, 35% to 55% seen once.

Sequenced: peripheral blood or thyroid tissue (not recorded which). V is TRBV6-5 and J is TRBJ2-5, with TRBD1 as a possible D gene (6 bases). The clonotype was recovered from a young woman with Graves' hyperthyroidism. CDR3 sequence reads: CASSFSGAPETQYF. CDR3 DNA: TGTGCCAGCAGTTTCTCAGGGGCTCCCGAGACCCAGTACTTC.